This T cell receptor beta chain is from a study of CD8+ T cells in alopecia areata. Overall study results and limits: Only a single nonresponder existed, so baseline CD8+ expansion links stay unclear.

The authors extracted RNA and reverse transcribed it into cDNA as the sequencing template. The table came from immunoSEQ multiplex PCR; TCRdb's copy has only in-frame clones and leaves some out. The table records some 150,000 clones, 86% of them present only once. To note about this clone: The antigen is not known.

There are 18 residues in the CDR3. V shed 5 bases and J shed 1 base, with 23 bases lying between them. Per germline, CDR1 SEHNR and CDR2 FQNEAQ (reference sequence). Specified treatment: oral pan-JAK inhibitor, 5-10 mg twice daily. The material sequenced was CD8+ T cells sorted from blood, taken at week 4, from a patient treated with tofacitinib. The chain uses TRBV7-9 and TRBJ1-2; D remains unclear. The origin of this receptor is a human donor with alopecia areata. The CDR3 loop reads CASSPLPRWAALNYGYTF. CDR3 sequence (DNA): TGTGCCAGCAGCCCCCTACCGAGGTGGGCAGCCCTTAACTATGGCTACACCTTC.